The present TCR beta chain was sequenced within a study of blood T cell repertoires in COVID-19. For the study at large: Sources were T cells, B-cell-depleted T cells, or PBMCs; the material itself was cDNA or gDNA.

Enrolled during active infection, Seattle patients were then followed longitudinally. This CDR3 has 14 residues. From germline, CDR1 is SEHNR and CDR2 FQNEAQ (reference sequence). V shed 3 bases and J 9 bases; nucleotides not matched to a gene: 5. Assay: immunoSEQ multiplex PCR; the TCRdb copy retains only in-frame clones and omits some. The sample comprises more than 300,000 clones, around 86% of which are singletons, and roughly 6% rests with the top ten. The receptor was isolated from a woman aged 45-59 years with COVID-19, enrolled during active disease. The genes are TRBV7-9 and TRBJ2-6; 7 bases align to TRBD1. Sequencing was carried out using peripheral blood. CDR3 in amino acids: CASSLLQGINVLTF. In DNA, the CDR3 is TGTGCCAGCAGCTTGTTACAGGGGATCAACGTCCTGACTTTC.